This T cell receptor (beta chain) originates from a study of shared clonotypes between healthy human individuals. Overall study findings and caveats: The authors expected sequencing depth to affect clonotype sharing among donors.

As regards this clone: Its antigen is not identified.

Sequenced by immunoSEQ multiplex PCR; TCRdb stores in-frame clones only, minus some. The table has approximately 320,000 clones, over 75% seen once. CD45RO+ cells were combined with CCR7-negative CD45RA+ TemRA cells to form CD8 memory. The sequence derives from a young man in good health. The sample comprised memory CD8+ T cells sorted from blood. Subset in this sample: CD45RO+ cells pooled with CCR7-negative TemRA cells.

CDR3 loop: CASRDEQPSGANVLTF. The CDR3 DNA sequence: TGTGCCAGCAGGGACGAACAGCCGTCTGGGGCCAACGTCCTGACTTTC. This chain connects TRBV5-8 to TRBJ2-6, with D unclear. Germline CDR1 reads SGHTS; CDR2 reads YDEGEE. Trimming took 5 bases from V and 1 from J, leaving 13 bases between them. The CDR3 loop spans 16 amino acids.